This is a list of T cell receptor beta chains from one sample in a study of blood T cell repertoires in COVID-19. Only in-frame clones appear in the TCRdb table, and some are missing; sequencing was by immunoSEQ multiplex PCR. The sample yields some 240,000 clones, roughly 75% seen once. The sequenced material came from peripheral blood. The receptors here all came from a woman between 65 and 79 years old with acute or convalescent COVID-19. CDR3s include the opening cysteine and the closing phenylalanine or tryptophan. Each record gives: J gene, V gene, D gene, CDR3 protein, CDR3 DNA. The D gene is left open where the match is weak.

J: TRBJ2-1
V: TRBV6-5
D: .
CDR3: CASSYEPGGHNEQFF
DNA: TGTGCCAGCAGTTACGAACCGGGGGGCCACAATGAGCAGTTCTTC

J: TRBJ2-7
V: TRBV12-3/TRBV12-4
D: TRBD1
CDR3: CASSRDRSREQYF
DNA: TGTGCCAGCAGTCGGGACAGGTCGAGGGAGCAGTACTTC

J: TRBJ2-5
V: TRBV4-3
D: .
CDR3: CASSQEMPGETQYF
DNA: TGCGCCAGCAGCCAAGAGATGCCGGGAGAGACCCAGTACTTC

J: TRBJ2-5
V: TRBV5-1
D: .
CDR3: CASSLETFKETQYF
DNA: TGCGCCAGCAGCCTCGAGACTTTCAAAGAGACCCAGTACTTC

J: TRBJ2-1
V: TRBV5-1
D: TRBD2
CDR3: CASRETGTTYNEQFF
DNA: TGCGCCAGCAGAGAGACCGGGACTACCTACAATGAGCAGTTCTTC

J: TRBJ2-7
V: TRBV3-1/TRBV3-2
D: .
CDR3: CASSQDPEIFSYEQYF
DNA: TGTGCCAGCAGCCAAGACCCAGAAATTTTTTCCTACGAGCAGTACTTC

J: TRBJ1-2
V: TRBV29-1
D: TRBD1
CDR3: CSVLKGAASYGYTF
DNA: TGCAGCGTTCTGAAGGGGGCGGCTTCCTATGGCTACACCTTC

J: TRBJ1-1
V: TRBV7-8
D: TRBD1
CDR3: CASSSDRLRLTEAFF
DNA: TGTGCCAGCAGCTCGGACAGGTTAAGGTTAACTGAAGCTTTCTTT

J: TRBJ2-1
V: TRBV19
D: .
CDR3: CASKLGLSNNEQFF
DNA: TGTGCCAGTAAACTAGGGCTATCAAACAATGAGCAGTTCTTC

J: TRBJ2-5
V: TRBV3-1/TRBV3-2
D: TRBD2
CDR3: CASSPTGLAFETQYF
DNA: TGTGCCAGCAGCCCCACGGGACTAGCCTTTGAGACCCAGTACTTC